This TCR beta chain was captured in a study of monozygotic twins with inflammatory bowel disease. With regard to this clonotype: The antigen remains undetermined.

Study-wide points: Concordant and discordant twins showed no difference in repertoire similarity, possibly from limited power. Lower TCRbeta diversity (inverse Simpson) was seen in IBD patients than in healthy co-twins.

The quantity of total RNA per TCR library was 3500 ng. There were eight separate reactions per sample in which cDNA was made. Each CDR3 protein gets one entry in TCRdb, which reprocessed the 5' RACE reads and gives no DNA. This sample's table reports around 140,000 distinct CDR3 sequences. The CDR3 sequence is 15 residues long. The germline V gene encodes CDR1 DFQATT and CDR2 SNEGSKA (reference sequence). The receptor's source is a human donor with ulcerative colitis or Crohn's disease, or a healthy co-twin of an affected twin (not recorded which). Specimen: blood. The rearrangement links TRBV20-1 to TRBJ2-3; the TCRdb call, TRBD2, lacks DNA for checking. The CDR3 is CSAASGGASTDTQYF.